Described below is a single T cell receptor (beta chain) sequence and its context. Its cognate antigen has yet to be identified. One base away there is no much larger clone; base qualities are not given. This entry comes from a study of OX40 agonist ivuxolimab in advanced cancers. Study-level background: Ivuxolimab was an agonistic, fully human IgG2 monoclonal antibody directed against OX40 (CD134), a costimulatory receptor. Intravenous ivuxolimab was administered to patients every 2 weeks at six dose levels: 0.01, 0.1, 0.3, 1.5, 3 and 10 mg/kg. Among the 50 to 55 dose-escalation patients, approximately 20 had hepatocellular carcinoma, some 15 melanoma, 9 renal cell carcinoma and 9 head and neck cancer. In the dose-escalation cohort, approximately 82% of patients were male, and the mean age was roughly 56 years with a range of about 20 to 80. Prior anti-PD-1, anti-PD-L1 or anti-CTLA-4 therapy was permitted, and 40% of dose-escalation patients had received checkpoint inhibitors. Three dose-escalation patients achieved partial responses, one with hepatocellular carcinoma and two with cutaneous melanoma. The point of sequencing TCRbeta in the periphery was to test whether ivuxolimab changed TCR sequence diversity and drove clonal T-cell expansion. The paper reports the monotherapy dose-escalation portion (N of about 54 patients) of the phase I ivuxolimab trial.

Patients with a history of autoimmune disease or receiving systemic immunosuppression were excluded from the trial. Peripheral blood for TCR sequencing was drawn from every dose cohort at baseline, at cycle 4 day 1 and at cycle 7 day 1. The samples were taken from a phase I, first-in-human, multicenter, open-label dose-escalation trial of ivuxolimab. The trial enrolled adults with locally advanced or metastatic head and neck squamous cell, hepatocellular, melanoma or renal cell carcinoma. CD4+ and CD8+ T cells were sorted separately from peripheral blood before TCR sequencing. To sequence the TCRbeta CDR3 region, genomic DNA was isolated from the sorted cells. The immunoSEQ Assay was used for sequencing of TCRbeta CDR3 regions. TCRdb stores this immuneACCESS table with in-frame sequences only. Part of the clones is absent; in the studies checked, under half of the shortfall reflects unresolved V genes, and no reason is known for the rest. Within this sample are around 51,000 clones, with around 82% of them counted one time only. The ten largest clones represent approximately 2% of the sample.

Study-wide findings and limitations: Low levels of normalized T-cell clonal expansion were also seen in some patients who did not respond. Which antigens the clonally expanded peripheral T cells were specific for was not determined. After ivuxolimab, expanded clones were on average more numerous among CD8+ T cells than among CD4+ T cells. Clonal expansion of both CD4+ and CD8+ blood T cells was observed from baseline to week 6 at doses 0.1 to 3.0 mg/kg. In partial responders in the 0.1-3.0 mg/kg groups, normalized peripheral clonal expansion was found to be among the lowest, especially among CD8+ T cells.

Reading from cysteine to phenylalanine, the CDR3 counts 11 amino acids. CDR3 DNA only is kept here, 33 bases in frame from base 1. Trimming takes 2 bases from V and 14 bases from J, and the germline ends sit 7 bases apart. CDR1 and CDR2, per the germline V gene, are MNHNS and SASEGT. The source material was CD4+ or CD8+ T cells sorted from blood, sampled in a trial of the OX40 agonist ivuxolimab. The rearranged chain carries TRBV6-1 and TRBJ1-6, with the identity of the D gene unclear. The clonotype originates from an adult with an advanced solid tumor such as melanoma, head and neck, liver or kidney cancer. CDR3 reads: CASSELRSLHF. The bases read TGTGCCAGCAGTGAATTGAGATCCCTCCACTTT.